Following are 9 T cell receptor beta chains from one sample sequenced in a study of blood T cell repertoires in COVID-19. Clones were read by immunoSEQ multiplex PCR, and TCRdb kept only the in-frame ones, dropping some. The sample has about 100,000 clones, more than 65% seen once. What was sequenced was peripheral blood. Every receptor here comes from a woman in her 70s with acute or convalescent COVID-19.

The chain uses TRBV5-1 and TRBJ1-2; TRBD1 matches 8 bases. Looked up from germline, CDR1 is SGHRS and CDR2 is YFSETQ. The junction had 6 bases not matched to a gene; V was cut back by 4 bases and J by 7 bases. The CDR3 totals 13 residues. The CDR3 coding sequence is TGCGCCAGCAGCGCTGACAGGGGAGGTGGCTACACCTTC. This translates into CASSADRGGGYTF. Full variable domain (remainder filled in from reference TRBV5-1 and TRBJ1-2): KAGVTQTPRYLIKTRGQQVTLSCSPISGHRSVSWYQQTPGQGLQFLFEYFSETQRNKGNFPGRFSGRQFSNSRSEMNVSTLELGDSALYLCASSADRGGGYTFGSGTRLTVV.

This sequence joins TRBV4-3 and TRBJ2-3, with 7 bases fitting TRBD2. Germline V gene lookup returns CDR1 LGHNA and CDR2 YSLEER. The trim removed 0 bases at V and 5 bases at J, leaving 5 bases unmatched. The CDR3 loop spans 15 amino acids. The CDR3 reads CASSQERVAGDTQYF. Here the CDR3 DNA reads TGCGCCAGCAGCCAAGAGCGGGTAGCGGGAGATACGCAGTATTTT.

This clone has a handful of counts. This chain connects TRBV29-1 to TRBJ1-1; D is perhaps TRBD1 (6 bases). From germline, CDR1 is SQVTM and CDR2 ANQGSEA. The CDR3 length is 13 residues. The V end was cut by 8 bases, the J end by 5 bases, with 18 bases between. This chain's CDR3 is CSTRQVKDTEAFF. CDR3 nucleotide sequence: TGCAGCACTAGACAGGTAAAGGATACTGAAGCTTTCTTT. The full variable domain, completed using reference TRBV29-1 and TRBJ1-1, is SAVISQKPSRDICQRGTSLTIQCQVDSQVTMMFWYRQQPGQSLTLIATANQGSEATYESGFVIDKFPISRPNLTFSTLTVSNMSPEDSSIYLCSTRQVKDTEAFFGQGTRLTVV.

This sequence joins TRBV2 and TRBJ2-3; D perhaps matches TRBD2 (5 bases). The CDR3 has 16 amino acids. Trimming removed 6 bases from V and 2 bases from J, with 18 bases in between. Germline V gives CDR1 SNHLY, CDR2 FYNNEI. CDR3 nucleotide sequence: TGTGCCAGCAGCTTCGGGGAGTCCGCCTTCACAGATACGCAGTATTTT. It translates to CASSFGESAFTDTQYF.

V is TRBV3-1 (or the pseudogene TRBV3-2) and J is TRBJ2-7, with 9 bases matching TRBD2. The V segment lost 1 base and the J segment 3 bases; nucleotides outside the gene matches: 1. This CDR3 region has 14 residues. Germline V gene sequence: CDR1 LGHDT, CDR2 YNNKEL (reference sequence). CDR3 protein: CASSQGGGDYEQYF. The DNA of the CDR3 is TGTGCCAGCAGCCAAGGCGGGGGGGACTACGAGCAGTACTTC.

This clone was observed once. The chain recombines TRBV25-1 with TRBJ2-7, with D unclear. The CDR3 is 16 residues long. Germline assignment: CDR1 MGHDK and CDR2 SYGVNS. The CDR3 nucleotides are TGTGCCAGAAGTGTACTCTTGACTCCCGAGAACTACGAGCAGTACGTC. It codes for CARSVLLTPENYEQYV.

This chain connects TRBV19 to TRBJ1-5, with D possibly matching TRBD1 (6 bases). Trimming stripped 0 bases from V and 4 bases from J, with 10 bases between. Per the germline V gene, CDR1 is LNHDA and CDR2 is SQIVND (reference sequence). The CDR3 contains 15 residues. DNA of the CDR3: TGTGCCAGTAGTATAGACAGGGGTACAAATCAGCCCCAGCATTTT. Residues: CASSIDRGTNQPQHF.

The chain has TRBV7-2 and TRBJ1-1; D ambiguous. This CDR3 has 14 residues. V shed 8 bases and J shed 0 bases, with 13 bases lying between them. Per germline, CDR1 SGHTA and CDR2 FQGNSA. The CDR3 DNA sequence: TGTGCCAGCGCACCAGCCGGGGTGAACACTGAAGCTTTCTTT. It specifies CASAPAGVNTEAFF.

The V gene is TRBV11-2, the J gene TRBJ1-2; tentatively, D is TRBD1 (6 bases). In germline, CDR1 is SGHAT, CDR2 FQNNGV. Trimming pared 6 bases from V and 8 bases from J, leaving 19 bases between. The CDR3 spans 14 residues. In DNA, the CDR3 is TGTGCCAGCAGAAAGCCAGGGGAACAGAACGGCTACACCTTC. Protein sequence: CASRKPGEQNGYTF.